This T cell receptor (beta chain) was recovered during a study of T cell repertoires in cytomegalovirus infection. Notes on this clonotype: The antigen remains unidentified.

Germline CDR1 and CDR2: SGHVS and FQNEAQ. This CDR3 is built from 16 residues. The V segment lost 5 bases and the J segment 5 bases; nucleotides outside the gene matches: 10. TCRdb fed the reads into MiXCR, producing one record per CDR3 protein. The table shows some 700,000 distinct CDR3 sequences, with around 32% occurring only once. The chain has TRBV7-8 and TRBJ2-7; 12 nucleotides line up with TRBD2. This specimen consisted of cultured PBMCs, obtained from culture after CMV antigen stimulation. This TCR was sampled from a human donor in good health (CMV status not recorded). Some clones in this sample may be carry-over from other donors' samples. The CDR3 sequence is CASSPPGLAGFDEQYF. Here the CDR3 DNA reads TGTGCCAGCAGCCCGCCGGGACTAGCGGGTTTCGACGAGCAGTACTTC.